This T cell receptor beta chain was sequenced during a study of CD8+CD57+ T cells in acquired aplastic anemia. Overall study: Sorted CD4+ and CD8+ cells yielded DNA averaging around 3.2 ug.

This clonotype was seen ten or more times. Its target is not known. Patients picked for sequencing had shown CD8+CD57+ cell expansion detected by flow cytometry. The CDR3 runs to 13 residues. V dropped 1 base and J dropped 8 bases, with 6 bases sitting between them. CDR1 and CDR2 (germline): MGHRA, YSYEKL. Study-level findings and limits: For CD8+ Simpson's diversity, patients and controls showed no significant difference. Patients and controls shared over 25 CD8+ CDR3 sequences, highly expressed in patients.

TCR beta VDJ and CDR3 profiling used genomic DNA as template. TCRdb re-called the reads with MiXCR, one entry per CDR3 protein. The table lists approximately 190,000 distinct CDR3 sequences, 40% to 50% of them singletons. The receptor comes from a human donor with aplastic anemia. Sequencing was performed on sorted CD4+, CD8+, or CD8+CD57+ T cells (not recorded which) from PBMCs. The V call is TRBV4-1, the J call TRBJ1-6; no clear D gene. The CDR3 sequence is CASSQAGDSPLHF. CDR3 nucleotide sequence: TGCGCCAGCAGCCAAGCTGGGGATTCACCCCTCCACTTT.